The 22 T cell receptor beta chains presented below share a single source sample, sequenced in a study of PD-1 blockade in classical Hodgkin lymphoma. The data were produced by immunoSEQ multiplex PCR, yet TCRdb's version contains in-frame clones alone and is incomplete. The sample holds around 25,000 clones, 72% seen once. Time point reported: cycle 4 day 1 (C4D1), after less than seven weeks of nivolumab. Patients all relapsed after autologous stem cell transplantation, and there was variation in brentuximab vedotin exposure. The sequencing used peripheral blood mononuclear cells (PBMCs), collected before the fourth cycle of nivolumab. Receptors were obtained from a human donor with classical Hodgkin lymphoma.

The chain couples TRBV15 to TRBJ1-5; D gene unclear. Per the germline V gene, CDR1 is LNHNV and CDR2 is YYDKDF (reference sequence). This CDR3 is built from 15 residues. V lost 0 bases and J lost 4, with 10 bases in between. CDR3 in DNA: TGTGCCACCAGCAGAGATCTAAGGGATAATCAGCCCCAGCATTTT. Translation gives CATSRDLRDNQPQHF.

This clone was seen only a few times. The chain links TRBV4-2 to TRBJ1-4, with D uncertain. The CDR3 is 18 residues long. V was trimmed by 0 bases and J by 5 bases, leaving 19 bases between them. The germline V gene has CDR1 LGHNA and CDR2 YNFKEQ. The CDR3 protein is CASSQDIVRPGLNEKLFF. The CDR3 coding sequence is TGTGCCAGCAGCCAAGATATCGTGAGGCCCGGCCTAAATGAAAAACTGTTTTTT.

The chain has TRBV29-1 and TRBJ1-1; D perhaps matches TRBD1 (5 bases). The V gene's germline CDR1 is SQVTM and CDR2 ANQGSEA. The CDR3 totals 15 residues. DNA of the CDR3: TGCAGGCCAGGGCCGGCGCATGATTCGGACACTGAAGCTTTCTTT. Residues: CRPGPAHDSDTEAFF. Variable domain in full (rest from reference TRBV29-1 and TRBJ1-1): SAVISQKPSRDICQRGTSLTIQCQVDSQVTMMFWYRQQPGQSLTLIATANQGSEATYESGFVIDKFPISRPNLTFSTLTVSNMSPEDSSIYLCRPGPAHDSDTEAFFGQGTRLTVV.

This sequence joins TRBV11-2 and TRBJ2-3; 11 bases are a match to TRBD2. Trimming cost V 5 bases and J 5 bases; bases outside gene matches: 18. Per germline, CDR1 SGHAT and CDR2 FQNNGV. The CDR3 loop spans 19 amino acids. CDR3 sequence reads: CASSAHLGLAGGPRDTQYF. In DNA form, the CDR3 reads TGTGCCAGCAGCGCCCACTTAGGGTTAGCGGGGGGGCCAAGAGATACGCAGTATTTT.

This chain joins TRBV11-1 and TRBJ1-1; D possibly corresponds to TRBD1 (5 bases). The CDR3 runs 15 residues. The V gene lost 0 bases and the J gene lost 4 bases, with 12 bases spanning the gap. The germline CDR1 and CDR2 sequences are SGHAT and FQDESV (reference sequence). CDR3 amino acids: CASSLARAGSTEAFF. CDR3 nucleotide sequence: TGTGCCAGCAGCTTAGCCAGGGCTGGCTCCACTGAAGCTTTCTTT.

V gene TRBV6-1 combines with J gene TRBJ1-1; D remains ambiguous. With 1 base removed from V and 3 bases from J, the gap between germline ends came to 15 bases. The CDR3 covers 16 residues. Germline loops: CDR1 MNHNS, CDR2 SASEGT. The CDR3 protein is CASSEEQYKWDTEAFF. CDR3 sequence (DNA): TGTGCCAGCAGTGAAGAACAATACAAATGGGACACTGAAGCTTTCTTT.

The CDR3 sequence: CASSLSSTSGRKTQYF. The CDR3, as DNA: TGTGCCAGCAGCTTAAGTTCTACTAGCGGGAGAAAAACCCAGTACTTC. J is TRBJ2-5 and V is TRBV7-2; 11 bases match TRBD2. The germline CDR1 and CDR2 sequences are SGHTA and FQGNSA. CDR3 length equals 16 residues. V lost 2 bases to trimming and J lost 8 bases; unmatched junction nucleotides: 10. Using reference TRBV7-2 and TRBJ2-5 for the parts outside the CDR3, the full variable domain is GAGVSQSPSNKVTEKGKDVELRCDPISGHTALYWYRQSLGQGLEFLIYFQGNSAPDKSGLPSDRFSAERTGGSVSTLTIQRTQQEDSAVYLCASSLSSTSGRKTQYFGPGTRLLVL.

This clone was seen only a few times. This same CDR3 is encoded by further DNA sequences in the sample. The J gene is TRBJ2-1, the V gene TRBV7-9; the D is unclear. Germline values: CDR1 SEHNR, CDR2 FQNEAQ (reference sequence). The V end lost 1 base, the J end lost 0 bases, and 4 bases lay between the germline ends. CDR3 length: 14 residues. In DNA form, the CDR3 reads TGTGCCAGCAGCTTAGACGCCTCCTACAATGAGCAGTTCTTC. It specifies CASSLDASYNEQFF.

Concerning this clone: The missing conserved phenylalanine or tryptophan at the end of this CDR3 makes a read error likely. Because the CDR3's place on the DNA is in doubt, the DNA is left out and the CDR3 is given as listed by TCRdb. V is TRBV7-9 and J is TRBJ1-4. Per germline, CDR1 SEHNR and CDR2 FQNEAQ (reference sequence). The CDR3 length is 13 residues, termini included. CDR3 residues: CASSLLPYGLGCY.

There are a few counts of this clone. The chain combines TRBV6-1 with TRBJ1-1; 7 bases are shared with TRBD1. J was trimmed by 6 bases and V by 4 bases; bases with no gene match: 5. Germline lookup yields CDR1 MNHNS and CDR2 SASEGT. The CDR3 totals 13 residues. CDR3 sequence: CASSAGQTPEAFF. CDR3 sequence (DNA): TGTGCCAGCAGTGCGGGACAGACTCCTGAAGCTTTCTTT.

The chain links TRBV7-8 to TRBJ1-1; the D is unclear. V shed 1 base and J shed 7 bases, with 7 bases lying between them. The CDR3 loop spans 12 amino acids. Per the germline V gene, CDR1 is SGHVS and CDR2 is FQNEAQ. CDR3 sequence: CASSLGGVEAFF. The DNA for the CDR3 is TGTGCCAGCAGCTTAGGGGGAGTTGAAGCTTTCTTT.

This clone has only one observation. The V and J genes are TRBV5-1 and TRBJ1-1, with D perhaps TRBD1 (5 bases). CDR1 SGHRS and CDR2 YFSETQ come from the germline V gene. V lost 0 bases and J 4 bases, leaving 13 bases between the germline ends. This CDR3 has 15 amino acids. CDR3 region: CASSLGGREGTEAFF. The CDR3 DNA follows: TGCGCCAGCAGCTTGGGTGGCAGGGAGGGCACTGAAGCTTTCTTT.

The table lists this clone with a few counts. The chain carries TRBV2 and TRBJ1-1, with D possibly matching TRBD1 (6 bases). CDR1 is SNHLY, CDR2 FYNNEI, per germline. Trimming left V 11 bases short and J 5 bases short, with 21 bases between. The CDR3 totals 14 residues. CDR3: CAGSRDTLDTEAFF. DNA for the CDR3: TGTGCCGGATCCCGGGACACCCTAGATACTGAAGCTTTCTTT.

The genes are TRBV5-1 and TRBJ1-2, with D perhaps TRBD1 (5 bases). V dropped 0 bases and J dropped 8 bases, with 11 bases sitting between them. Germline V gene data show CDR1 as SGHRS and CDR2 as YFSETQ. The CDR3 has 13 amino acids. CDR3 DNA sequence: TGCGCCAGCAGCTTGGGGCAGGGAGAAGGCTACACCTTC. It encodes CASSLGQGEGYTF.

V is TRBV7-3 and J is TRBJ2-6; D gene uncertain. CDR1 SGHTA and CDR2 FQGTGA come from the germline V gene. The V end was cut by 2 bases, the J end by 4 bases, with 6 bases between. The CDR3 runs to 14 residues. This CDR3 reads CASSLSPGANVLTF. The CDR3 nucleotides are TGTGCCAGCAGCTTATCACCCGGGGCCAACGTCCTGACTTTC.

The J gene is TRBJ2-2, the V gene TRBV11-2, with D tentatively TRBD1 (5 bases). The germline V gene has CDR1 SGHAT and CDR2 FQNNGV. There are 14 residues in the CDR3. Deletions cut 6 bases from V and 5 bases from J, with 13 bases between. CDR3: CASRPWAGTGELFF. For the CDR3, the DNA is TGTGCCAGCAGGCCGTGGGCAGGGACCGGGGAGCTGTTTTTT.

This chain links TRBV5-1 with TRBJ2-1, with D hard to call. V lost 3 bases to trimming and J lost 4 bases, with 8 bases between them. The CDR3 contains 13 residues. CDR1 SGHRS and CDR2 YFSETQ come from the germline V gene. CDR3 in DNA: TGCGCCAGCAGCTCCCTAGGTTACAATGAGCAGTTCTTC. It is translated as CASSSLGYNEQFF. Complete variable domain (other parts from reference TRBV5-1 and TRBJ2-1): KAGVTQTPRYLIKTRGQQVTLSCSPISGHRSVSWYQQTPGQGLQFLFEYFSETQRNKGNFPGRFSGRQFSNSRSEMNVSTLELGDSALYLCASSSLGYNEQFFGPGTRLTVL.

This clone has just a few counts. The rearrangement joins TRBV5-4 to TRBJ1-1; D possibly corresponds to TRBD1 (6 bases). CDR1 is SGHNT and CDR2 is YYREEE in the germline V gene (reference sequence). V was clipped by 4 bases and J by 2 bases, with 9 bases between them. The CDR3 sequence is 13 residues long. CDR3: CASSRDTNTEAFF. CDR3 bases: TGTGCCAGCAGCCGGGACACCAACACTGAAGCTTTCTTT.

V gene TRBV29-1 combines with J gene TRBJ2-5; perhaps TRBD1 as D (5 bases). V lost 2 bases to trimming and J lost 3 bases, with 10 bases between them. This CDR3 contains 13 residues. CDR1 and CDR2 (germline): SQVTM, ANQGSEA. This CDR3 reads CSVEQWGEETQYF. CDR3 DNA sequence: TGCAGCGTTGAACAATGGGGCGAAGAGACCCAGTACTTC.

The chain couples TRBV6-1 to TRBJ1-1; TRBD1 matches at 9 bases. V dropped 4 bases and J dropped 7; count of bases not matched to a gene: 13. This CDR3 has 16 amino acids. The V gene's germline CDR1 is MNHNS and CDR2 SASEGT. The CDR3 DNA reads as TGTGCCAGCAGTGCCGGGACAGGGCGTAGGATTGATGAAGCTTTCTTT. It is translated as CASSAGTGRRIDEAFF.

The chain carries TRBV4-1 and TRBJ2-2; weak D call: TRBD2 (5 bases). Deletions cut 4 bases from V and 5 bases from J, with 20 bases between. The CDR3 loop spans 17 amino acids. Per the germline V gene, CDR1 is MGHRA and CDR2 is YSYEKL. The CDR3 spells CASSRGSLKISTGELFF. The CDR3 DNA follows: TGCGCCAGCAGCCGAGGGAGTCTGAAAATCAGTACCGGGGAGCTGTTTTTT.

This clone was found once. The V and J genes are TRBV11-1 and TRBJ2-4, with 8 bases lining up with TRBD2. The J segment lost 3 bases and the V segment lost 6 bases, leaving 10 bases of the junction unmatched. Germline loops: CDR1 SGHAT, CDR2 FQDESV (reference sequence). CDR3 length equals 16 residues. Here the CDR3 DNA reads TGTGCCAGCAGGGATTCCACTAGCGGAGACAAAAACATTCAGTACTTC. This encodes CASRDSTSGDKNIQYF. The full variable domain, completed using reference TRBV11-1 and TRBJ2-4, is EAEVAQSPRYKITEKSQAVAFWCDPISGHATLYWYRQILGQGPELLVQFQDESVVDDSQLPKDRFSAERLKGVDSTLKIQPAELGDSAMYLCASRDSTSGDKNIQYFGAGTRLSVL.